These T cell receptor beta chains were read from a single sample in a study of OX40 agonist ivuxolimab in advanced cancers. Data came from immunoSEQ multiplex PCR; TCRdb stores just in-frame clones and leaves some out. The repertoire holds approximately 100,000 clones, with around 88% as singletons. The sequencing here drew on CD4+ or CD8+ T cells sorted from blood, taken in a trial of the OX40 agonist ivuxolimab. The receptors stem from an adult with an advanced solid tumor such as melanoma, head and neck, liver or kidney cancer. CDR3s include the opening cysteine and the closing phenylalanine or tryptophan. The D gene is left open where the match is weak. Clone sizes are given selectively: once, few, many, or a class where the clone is expanded.

>TRBJ1-4|TRBV28|-|once
TGTGCCAGCAGATGGGGCACGGTCCCTGAAAAACTGTTTTTT
CASRWGTVPEKLFF
>TRBJ2-5|TRBV19|TRBD2|-
TGTGCCAGTAGTATTATCGGGGGGGCCGTGGAGACCCAGTACTTC
CASSIIGGAVETQYF
>TRBJ1-1|TRBV7-2|TRBD1|once
TGTGCCAGCAGCTCCCACAGGGGGCGAAAGTTTAATGGGGCTTTCTTT
CASSSHRGRKFNGAFF
>TRBJ1-1|TRBV7-9|-|-
TGTGCCAGCGGTGAAGCTTTCTTT
CASGEAFF
>TRBJ1-2|TRBV2|-|once
TGTGCCAGCAGTGTGATGGGGTCGGATGGCTACACCTTC
CASSVMGSDGYTF
>TRBJ1-1|TRBV6-1|-|-
TGTGCCAGCAGTGAAATGTTCCGCCCTGAAGCTTTCTTT
CASSEMFRPEAFF
>TRBJ2-7|TRBV10-3|-|-
TGTGCCATCAGTGGAGGAACAGGCTCCTACGAGCAGTACTTC
CAISGGTGSYEQYF
>TRBJ2-1|TRBV11-2|TRBD1|-
TGTGCCAGCAGTTTCTTAATGAGACAGGGCCTGTACAATGAGCAGTTCTTC
CASSFLMRQGLYNEQFF
>TRBJ1-1|TRBV10-3|-|-
TGTGCCATGGGGGGAAACGCGAACACTGAAGCTTTCTTT
CAMGGNANTEAFF
>TRBJ2-6|TRBV18|-|-
TGTGCCAGCTCACCAGCAGGTACTGGGGCCAACGTCCTGACTTTC
CASSPAGTGANVLTF
>TRBJ2-7|TRBV6-1|TRBD1|-
TGTGCCAGCAGTGGGTCCACAGGGGCCCCCCAGTACTTC
CASSGSTGAPQYF
>TRBJ1-4|TRBV18|-|-
TGTGCCAGCTCGGGAACGACGGGGAATGAAAAACTGTTTTTT
CASSGTTGNEKLFF
>TRBJ2-2|TRBV7-9|-|-
TGTGCCAGCAGCTTACTACAGGGTCACACCGGGGAGCTGTTTTTT
CASSLLQGHTGELFF
>TRBJ1-2|TRBV29-1|-|-
TGCAGCCAGGTGGGAGGGGCGCGAGGCTACACCTTC
CSQVGGARGYTF
>TRBJ2-7|TRBV11-2|-|-
TGTGCCAGCAGCTTAGATAGGGACGACGAGCAGTACTTC
CASSLDRDDEQYF
>TRBJ1-5|TRBV2|-|-
TGTGGGGTGGGGGATTGGGATCAGCCCCAGCATTTT
CGVGDWDQPQHF
>TRBJ2-7|TRBV6-5|TRBD1|-
TGTGCCAGCAGTTCCGGGACAGGGGGGTACTACGAGCAGTACTTC
CASSSGTGGYYEQYF
>TRBJ1-2|TRBV7-9|-|-
TGTGCCAGCAGCTCGATGTTCAGGGGCGGCTACACCTTC
CASSSMFRGGYTF
>TRBJ2-7|TRBV28|TRBD1|-
TGTGCCAGCAGTCGGGACAGGGGGCTATCAGGGGTCGGCGAGCAGTACTTC
CASSRDRGLSGVGEQYF
>TRBJ1-1|TRBV7-6|-|-
TGTGCCAGCAGTGCCCGCCGCCAGAACACTGAAGCTTTCTTT
CASSARRQNTEAFF
>TRBJ2-3|TRBV5-1|-|few
TGCGCCAGCAGCTTGCTTGAGGGGAATACGCAGTATTTT
CASSLLEGNTQYF
>TRBJ1-5|TRBV14|-|-
TGTGCCAGCAGCCAGGAGAGCAATCAGCCCCAGCATTTT
CASSQESNQPQHF
>TRBJ1-5|TRBV7-2|TRBD1|-
TGTGCCAGCAGCCGGGACAGGGCGGGAAGTCAGCCCCAGCATTTT
CASSRDRAGSQPQHF
>TRBJ2-5|TRBV12-5|TRBD1|few
TGTGCTAGTGGTTCTTCCCGGGACAGGGGTGGGGAGACCCAGTACTTC
CASGSSRDRGGETQYF
>TRBJ2-2|TRBV10-3|TRBD2|-
TGTGCCATCAGTGGGGGGGGAGCAAACACCGGGGAGCTGTTTTTT
CAISGGGANTGELFF
>TRBJ2-1|TRBV29-1|-|-
TGCAGCGTTGAAAGGGCAGGGAGGTTCTTC
CSVERAGRFF
>TRBJ1-2|TRBV6-1|-|-
TGTGCCAGCAGTCCATGGGCGGATAACTATGGCTACACCTTC
CASSPWADNYGYTF
>TRBJ1-2|TRBV7-9|-|few
TGTGCCAGCAGCTTAGGGCAGGGCGGCGGCTACACCTTC
CASSLGQGGGYTF
>TRBJ1-3|TRBV27|-|few
TGTGCCAGCAGGGCCGCAGGGAGCGGAAACACCATATATTTT
CASRAAGSGNTIYF
>TRBJ1-2|TRBV20-1|-|once
TGCAGTGCTTATCGCGGGCTTAGCTACACCTTC
CSAYRGLSYTF
>TRBJ2-7|TRBV7-3|-|-
TGTGCCAGCAGCTTAGAGGTTCAGGCCGAGCAGTACTTC
CASSLEVQAEQYF
>TRBJ1-2|TRBV6-5|TRBD1|-
TGTGCCAGCAGTTTCCGGGACAGGGGGTTAGGTTACACCTTC
CASSFRDRGLGYTF
>TRBJ1-1|TRBV19|-|-
TGTGCCAGTACCGGGACACAGGGAAACACTGAAGCTTTCTTT
CASTGTQGNTEAFF
>TRBJ1-1|TRBV10-3|-|-
TGTGCCATCAGTGAGTCCACAGGGCTGAACACTGAAGCTTTCTTT
CAISESTGLNTEAFF
>TRBJ1-2|TRBV29-1|-|-
TGCAGCGTTGAGTATGGGGCTGGCTACACCTTC
CSVEYGAGYTF
>TRBJ2-1|TRBV5-1|-|-
TGCGCCAGCAGCTCCCCTGGCGGATTCGAGTTCTTC
CASSSPGGFEFF
>TRBJ2-5|TRBV5-4|TRBD1|-
TGTGCCAGCAGCTTGGCAGGGGGCCAAGAGACCCAGTACTTC
CASSLAGGQETQYF
>TRBJ1-5|TRBV7-2|TRBD1|-
TGTGCCAGCAGCCCAGACAGGGATCAGCCCCAGCATTTT
CASSPDRDQPQHF
>TRBJ2-7|TRBV4-1|-|-
TGCGCCAGCAGCCAAGCGAGCGTGGGCTACGAGCAGTACTTC
CASSQASVGYEQYF
>TRBJ1-3|TRBV5-5|-|-
TGTGCCAGCAGCACGGACGGACTGGGAAACACCATATATTTT
CASSTDGLGNTIYF
>TRBJ1-5|TRBV10-2|-|-
TGCGCCAGCAGTTGGGGAATCGATCAGCCCCAGCATTTT
CASSWGIDQPQHF
>TRBJ2-2|TRBV5-1|-|-
TGCGCCAGCAGCTTGAGGGGTGCGAACACCGGGGAGCTGTTTTTT
CASSLRGANTGELFF
>TRBJ2-7|TRBV7-9|-|-
TGTGCCAGCAGCTCCCCCCCAGGGGTCGAGCAGTACTTC
CASSSPPGVEQYF
>TRBJ1-5|TRBV19|-|-
TGTGCCAGTATCTCCAACCCCCGGGGGAATCAGCCCCAGCATTTT
CASISNPRGNQPQHF
>TRBJ2-1|TRBV5-4|-|few
TGTGCCAGCCTAGATTCAGGCGGCCACAATGAGCAGTTCTTC
CASLDSGGHNEQFF
>TRBJ1-2|TRBV6-5|TRBD1|-
TGTGCCAGCAGAGAACAGGGGATCAGGTATGGCTACACCTTC
CASREQGIRYGYTF
>TRBJ1-1|TRBV6-5|-|-
TGTGCCAGCAGTCCGGGCGGGGTCGGCATAGCTTTCTTT
CASSPGGVGIAFF
>TRBJ2-7|TRBV15|-|-
TGTGCCACCAGCAGAGTAAGTGCGGTCGCCTACGAGCAGTACTTC
CATSRVSAVAYEQYF
>TRBJ1-4|TRBV18|-|-
TGTGCCATCCAGGGTTCGGTCAGTGAAAAACTGTTTTTT
CAIQGSVSEKLFF
>TRBJ2-6|TRBV27|-|once
TGTGCCAGCAGTTTATCTTGGACACTAAGAGGCGAGGGTACTGGGGCCAACGTCCTGACTTTC
CASSLSWTLRGEGTGANVLTF
>TRBJ1-5|TRBV19|-|-
TGTGCCAGTAACCCCTCGCAAGGCAATCAGCCCCAGCATTTT
CASNPSQGNQPQHF
>TRBJ2-4|TRBV5-5|-|-
TGTGCCAGCAGCTTGTTTTCGGGGAACATTCAGTACTTC
CASSLFSGNIQYF
>TRBJ1-4|TRBV4-2|-|-
TGTGCCAGCAGCTCCAGGGGTCCTAATGAAAAACTGTTTTTT
CASSSRGPNEKLFF
>TRBJ2-7|TRBV10-3|-|few
TGTGCCATCTCCTTCGGAACGGAGAGGTACGAGCAGTACTTC
CAISFGTERYEQYF
>TRBJ1-4|TRBV27|-|-
TGTGCCAGCAGTTCAGGGTACGGGAGAGAAAAACTGTTTTTT
CASSSGYGREKLFF
>TRBJ2-3|TRBV18|-|few
TGTGCCAGTCTTCGATCAGGGACTGGGGATACGCAGTATTTT
CASLRSGTGDTQYF
>TRBJ1-3|TRBV4-3|-|-
TGCGCCAGCAGCCAAGAGGGTTCTGGAAACACCATATATTTT
CASSQEGSGNTIYF
>TRBJ1-5|TRBV18|-|-
TGTGCCAGCTCACCCAATGCGGGGGGACGAGAGCAGCCCCAGCATTTT
CASSPNAGGREQPQHF
>TRBJ2-6|TRBV7-3|TRBD1|-
TGTGCCAGCAGTTCTAACCCGGGACAGGCGCTCTCTGGGGCCAACGTCCTGACTTTC
CASSSNPGQALSGANVLTF
>TRBJ2-7|TRBV4-2|-|-
TGTGCCAGCAGCCAAGAAGGGCTCCTATCCTACGAGCAGTACTTC
CASSQEGLLSYEQYF